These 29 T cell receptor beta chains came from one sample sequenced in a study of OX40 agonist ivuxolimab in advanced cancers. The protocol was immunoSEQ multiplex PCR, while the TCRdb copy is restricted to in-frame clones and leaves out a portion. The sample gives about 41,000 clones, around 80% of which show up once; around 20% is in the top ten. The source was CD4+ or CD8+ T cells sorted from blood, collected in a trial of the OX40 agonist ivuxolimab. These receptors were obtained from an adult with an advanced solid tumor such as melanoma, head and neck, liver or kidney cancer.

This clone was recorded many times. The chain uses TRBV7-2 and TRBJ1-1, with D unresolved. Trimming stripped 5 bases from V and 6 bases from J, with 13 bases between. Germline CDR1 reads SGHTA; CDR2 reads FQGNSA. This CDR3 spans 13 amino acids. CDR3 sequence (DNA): TGTGCCAGCAGCCCTCGGGCCCCACCTGAAGCTTTCTTT. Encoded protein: CASSPRAPPEAFF.

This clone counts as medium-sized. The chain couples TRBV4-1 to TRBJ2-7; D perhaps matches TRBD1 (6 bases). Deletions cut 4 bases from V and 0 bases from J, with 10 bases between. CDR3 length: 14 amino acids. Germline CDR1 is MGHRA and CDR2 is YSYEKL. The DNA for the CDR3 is TGCGCCAGCAGCCCAGCACAGGGCTCCTACGAGCAGTACTTC. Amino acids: CASSPAQGSYEQYF.

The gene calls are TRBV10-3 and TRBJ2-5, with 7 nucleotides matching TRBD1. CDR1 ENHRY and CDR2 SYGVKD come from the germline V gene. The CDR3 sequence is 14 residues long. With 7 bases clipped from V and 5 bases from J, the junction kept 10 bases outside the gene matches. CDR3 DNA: TGTGCCATCAAGGGTTGGCAGGGGGACGAGACCCAGTACTTC. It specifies CAIKGWQGDETQYF.

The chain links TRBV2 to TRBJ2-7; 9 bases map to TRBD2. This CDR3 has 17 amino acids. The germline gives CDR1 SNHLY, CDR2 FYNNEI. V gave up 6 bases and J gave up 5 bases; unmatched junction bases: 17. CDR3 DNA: TGTGCCAGCAGAGCCGCCGAACTAGCGGGTACGTCGAACGAGCAGTACTTC. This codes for CASRAAELAGTSNEQYF.

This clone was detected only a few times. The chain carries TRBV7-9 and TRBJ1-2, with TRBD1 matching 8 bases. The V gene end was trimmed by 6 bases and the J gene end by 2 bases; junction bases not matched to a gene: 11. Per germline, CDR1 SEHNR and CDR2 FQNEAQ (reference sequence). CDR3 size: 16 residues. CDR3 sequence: CASRPYLDRVNYGYTF. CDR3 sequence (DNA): TGTGCCAGCAGACCTTACCTGGACAGGGTGAACTATGGCTACACCTTC.

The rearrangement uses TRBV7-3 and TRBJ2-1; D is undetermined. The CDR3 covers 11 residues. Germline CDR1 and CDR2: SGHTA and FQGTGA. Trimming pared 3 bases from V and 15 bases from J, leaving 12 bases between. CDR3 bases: TGTGCCAGCAGCTTCCCTAATATTCGGTTCTTC. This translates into CASSFPNIRFF.

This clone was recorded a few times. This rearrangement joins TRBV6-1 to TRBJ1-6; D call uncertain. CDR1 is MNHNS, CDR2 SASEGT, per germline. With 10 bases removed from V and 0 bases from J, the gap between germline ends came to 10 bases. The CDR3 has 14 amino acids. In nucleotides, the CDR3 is TGTGCCACACGTGAGAGCTCCTATAATTCACCCCTCCACTTT. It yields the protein CATRESSYNSPLHF.

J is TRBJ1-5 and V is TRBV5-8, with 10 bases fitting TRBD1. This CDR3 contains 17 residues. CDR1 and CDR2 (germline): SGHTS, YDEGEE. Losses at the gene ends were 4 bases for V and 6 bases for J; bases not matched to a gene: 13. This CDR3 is CASSIDRGLRVGQPQHF. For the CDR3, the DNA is TGTGCCAGCAGCATAGACAGGGGGCTGAGGGTAGGTCAGCCCCAGCATTTT.

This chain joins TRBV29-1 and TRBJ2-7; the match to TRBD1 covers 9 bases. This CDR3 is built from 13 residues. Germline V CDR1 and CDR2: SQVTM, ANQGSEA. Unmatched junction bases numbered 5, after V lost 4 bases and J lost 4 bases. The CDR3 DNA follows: TGCAGCGTTGCGTCACAGGGGGCATACGAGCAGTACTTC. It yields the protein CSVASQGAYEQYF.

The CDR3 DNA reads TGTGCCAGCAGCTTGGGCCTAGCGCAGAACACCGGGGAGCTGTTTTTT. This translates into CASSLGLAQNTGELFF. The chain carries TRBV5-4 and TRBJ2-2, with D possibly matching TRBD2 (6 bases). The V gene's germline CDR1 is SGHNT and CDR2 YYREEE (reference sequence). Trimming removed 0 bases at V and 1 base at J, with 10 bases between. CDR3 length equals 16 residues.

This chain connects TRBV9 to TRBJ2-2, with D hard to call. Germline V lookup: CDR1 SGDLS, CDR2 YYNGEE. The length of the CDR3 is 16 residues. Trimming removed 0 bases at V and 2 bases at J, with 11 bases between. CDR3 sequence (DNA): TGTGCCAGCAGCGTAGCCCCGACTGTTAACACCGGGGAGCTGTTTTTT. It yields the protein CASSVAPTVNTGELFF.

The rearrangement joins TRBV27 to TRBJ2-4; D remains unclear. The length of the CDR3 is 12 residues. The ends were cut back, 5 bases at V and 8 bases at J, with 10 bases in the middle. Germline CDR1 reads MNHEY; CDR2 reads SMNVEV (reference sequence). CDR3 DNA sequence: TGTGCCAGCAGTGGTCGCCGGGACATTCAGTACTTC. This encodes CASSGRRDIQYF.

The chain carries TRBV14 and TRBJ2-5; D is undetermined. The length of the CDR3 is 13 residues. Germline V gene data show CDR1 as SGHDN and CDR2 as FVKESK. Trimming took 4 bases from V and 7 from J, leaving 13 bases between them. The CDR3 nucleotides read TGTGCCAGCAGCCGATCAGCCCGGTTGACCCAGTACTTC. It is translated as CASSRSARLTQYF.

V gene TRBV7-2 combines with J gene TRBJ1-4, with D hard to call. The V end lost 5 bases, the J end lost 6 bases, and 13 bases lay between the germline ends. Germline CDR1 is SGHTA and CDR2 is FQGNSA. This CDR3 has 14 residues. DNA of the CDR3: TGTGCCAGCAGCCCAGGACCCGCGGATGAAAAACTGTTTTTT. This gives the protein CASSPGPADEKLFF. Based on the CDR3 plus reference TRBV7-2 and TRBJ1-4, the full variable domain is GAGVSQSPSNKVTEKGKDVELRCDPISGHTALYWYRQSLGQGLEFLIYFQGNSAPDKSGLPSDRFSAERTGGSVSTLTIQRTQQEDSAVYLCASSPGPADEKLFFGSGTQLSVL.

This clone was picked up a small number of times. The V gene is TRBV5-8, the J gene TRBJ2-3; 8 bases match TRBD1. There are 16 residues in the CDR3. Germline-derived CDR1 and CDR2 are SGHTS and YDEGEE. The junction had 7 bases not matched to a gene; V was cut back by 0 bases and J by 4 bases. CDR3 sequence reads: CASSLGAGGFADTQYF. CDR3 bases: TGTGCCAGCAGCTTGGGGGCAGGGGGCTTCGCAGATACGCAGTATTTT.

The CDR3 bases are TGTGCCAGCAGCGTAGTGAAGGACAATGGCTATGGCTACACCTTC. Translating gives CASSVVKDNGYGYTF. The chain has TRBV9 and TRBJ1-2, with D perhaps matching TRBD1 (5 bases). Per germline, CDR1 SGDLS and CDR2 YYNGEE. Trimming pared 0 bases from V and 4 bases from J, leaving 13 bases between. CDR3 length equals 15 residues.

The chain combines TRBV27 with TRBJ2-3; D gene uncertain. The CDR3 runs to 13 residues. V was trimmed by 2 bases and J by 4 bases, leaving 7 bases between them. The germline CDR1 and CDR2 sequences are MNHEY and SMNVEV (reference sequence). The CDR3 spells CASSLQESDTQYF. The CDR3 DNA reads TGTGCCAGCAGTTTACAGGAGTCAGATACGCAGTATTTT.

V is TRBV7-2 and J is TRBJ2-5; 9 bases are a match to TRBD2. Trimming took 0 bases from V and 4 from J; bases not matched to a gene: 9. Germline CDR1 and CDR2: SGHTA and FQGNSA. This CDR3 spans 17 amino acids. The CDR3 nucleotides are TGTGCCAGCAGCTTAGCGAGATTGGCGGGAGGGCTAGAGACCCAGTACTTC. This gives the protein CASSLARLAGGLETQYF.

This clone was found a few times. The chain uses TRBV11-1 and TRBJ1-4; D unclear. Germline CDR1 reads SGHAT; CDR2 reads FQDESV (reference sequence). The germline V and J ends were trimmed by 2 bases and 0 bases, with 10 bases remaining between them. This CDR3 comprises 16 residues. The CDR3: CASSLNRGPTNEKLFF. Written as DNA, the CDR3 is TGTGCCAGCAGCTTAAACCGAGGCCCAACTAATGAAAAACTGTTTTTT.

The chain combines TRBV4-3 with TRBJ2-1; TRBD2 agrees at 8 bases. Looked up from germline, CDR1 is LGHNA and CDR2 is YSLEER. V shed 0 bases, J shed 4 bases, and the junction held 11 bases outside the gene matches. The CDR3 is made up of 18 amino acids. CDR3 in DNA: TGCGCCAGCAGCCAAGACGGGGGGGTATTTCTATCATACAATGAGCAGTTCTTC. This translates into CASSQDGGVFLSYNEQFF.

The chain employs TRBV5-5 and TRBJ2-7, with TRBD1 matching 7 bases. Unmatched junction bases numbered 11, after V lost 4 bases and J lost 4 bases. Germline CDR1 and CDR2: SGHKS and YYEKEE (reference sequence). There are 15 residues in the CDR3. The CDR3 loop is CASSRTGVGGYEQYF. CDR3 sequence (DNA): TGTGCCAGCAGCCGAACAGGGGTTGGTGGTTACGAGCAGTACTTC.

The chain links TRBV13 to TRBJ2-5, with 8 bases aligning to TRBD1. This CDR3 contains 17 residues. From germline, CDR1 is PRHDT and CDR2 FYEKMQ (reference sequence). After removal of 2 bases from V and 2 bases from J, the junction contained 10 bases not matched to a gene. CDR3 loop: CASSLITGGRFQETQYF. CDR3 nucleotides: TGTGCCAGCAGCTTAATAACAGGGGGGAGATTTCAAGAGACCCAGTACTTC. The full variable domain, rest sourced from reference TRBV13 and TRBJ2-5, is AAGVIQSPRHLIKEKRETATLKCYPIPRHDTVYWYQQGPGQDPQFLISFYEKMQSDKGSIPDRFSAQQFSDYHSELNMSSLELGDSALYFCASSLITGGRFQETQYFGPGTRLLVL.

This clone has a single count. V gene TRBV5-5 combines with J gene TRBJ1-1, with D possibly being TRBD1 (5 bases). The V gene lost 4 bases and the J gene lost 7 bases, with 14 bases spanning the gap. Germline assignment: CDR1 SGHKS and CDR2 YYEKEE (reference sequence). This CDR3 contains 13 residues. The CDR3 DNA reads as TGTGCCAGCAGCATCCAGGGTGGTGGTGAAGCTTTCTTT. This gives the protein CASSIQGGGEAFF.

The CDR3 reads CASTHSGRMYEQYF. CDR3 coding DNA: TGTGCCAGCACCCACAGCGGGCGGATGTACGAGCAGTACTTC. This chain connects TRBV6-1 to TRBJ2-7, with a possible D match to TRBD2 (6 bases). Germline V gene lookup returns CDR1 MNHNS and CDR2 SASEGT. The CDR3 runs to 14 residues. The V gene lost 7 bases and the J gene lost 4 bases, with 17 bases spanning the gap.

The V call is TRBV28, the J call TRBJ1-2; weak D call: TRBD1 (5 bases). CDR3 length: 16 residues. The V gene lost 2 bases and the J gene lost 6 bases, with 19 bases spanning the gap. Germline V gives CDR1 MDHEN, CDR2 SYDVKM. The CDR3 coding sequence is TGTGCCAGCAGTTTAGAGGGGTCTCTTCCCGATCATGGCTACACCTTC. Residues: CASSLEGSLPDHGYTF.

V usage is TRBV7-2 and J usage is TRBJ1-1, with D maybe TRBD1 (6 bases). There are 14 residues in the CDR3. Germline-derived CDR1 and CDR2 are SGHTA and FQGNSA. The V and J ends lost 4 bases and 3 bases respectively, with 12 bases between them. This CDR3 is CASSSGVWDTEAFF. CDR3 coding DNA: TGTGCCAGCAGCTCAGGGGTCTGGGACACTGAAGCTTTCTTT.

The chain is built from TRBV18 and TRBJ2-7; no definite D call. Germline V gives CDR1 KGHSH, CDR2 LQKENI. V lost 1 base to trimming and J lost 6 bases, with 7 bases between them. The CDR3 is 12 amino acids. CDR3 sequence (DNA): TGTGCCAGCTCACCACAGGCCTCCGAGCAGTACTTC. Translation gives CASSPQASEQYF.

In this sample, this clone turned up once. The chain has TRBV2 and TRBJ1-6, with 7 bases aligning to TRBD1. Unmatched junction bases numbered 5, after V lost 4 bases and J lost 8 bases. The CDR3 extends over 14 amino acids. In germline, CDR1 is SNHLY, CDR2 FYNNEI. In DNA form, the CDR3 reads TGTGCCAGCAGTGGACAGGGAAGTCATTCACCCCTCCACTTT. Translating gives CASSGQGSHSPLHF.

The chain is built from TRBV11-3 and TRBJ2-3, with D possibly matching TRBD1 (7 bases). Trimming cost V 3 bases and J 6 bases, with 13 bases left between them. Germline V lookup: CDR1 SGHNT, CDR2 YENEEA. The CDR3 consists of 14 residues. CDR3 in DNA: TGTGCCAGCAGCTTCCAGGGGGGTCCCGATACGCAGTATTTT. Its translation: CASSFQGGPDTQYF.